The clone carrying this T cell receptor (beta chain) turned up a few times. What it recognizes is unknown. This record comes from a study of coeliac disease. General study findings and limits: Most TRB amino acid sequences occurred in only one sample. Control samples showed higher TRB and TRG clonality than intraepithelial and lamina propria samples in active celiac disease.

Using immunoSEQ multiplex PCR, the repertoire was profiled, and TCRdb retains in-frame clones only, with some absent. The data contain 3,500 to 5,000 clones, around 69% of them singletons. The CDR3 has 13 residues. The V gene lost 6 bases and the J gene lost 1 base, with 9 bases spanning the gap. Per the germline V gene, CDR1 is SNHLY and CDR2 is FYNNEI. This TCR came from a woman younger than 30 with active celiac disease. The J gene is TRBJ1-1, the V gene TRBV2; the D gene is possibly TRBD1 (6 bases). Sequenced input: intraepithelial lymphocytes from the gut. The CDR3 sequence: CASRRTENTEAFF. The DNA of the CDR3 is TGTGCCAGCAGGCGGACAGAGAACACTGAAGCTTTCTTT.